This TCR beta chain derives from a study of T-cell reconstitution after alpha-beta-depleted transplantation in children. The TCRbeta library incorporated unique molecular identifiers. Each CDR3 protein gets one entry after TCRdb re-called the PCR reads with MiXCR. The top ten hold approximately 2.3% of the sample, which has approximately 520,000 distinct CDR3 sequences, 32% seen once. This clonotype occurred many times. The clonotype originates from a human donor who donated a stem cell graft to a child with aplastic anemia. The sequenced sample was PBMCs from the stem cell graft donor, obtained from the stem cell graft.

CDR3 DNA sequence: TGCAGCACCGCAAAGGACACAGATACGCAGTATTTT. Its protein product is CSTAKDTDTQYF. V and J are TRBV29-1 and TRBJ2-3, with unresolved D. V was shortened by 8 bases and J by 2 bases, with 11 bases between the two germline ends. CDR3 length: 12 amino acids. Germline CDR1 and CDR2: SQVTM and ANQGSEA.